One and the same sample provided the 25 T cell receptor beta chains below, sequenced in a study of T cells in Graves' hyperthyroidism and ophthalmopathy. The source material, RNA transcripts, was used to amplify TCR beta CDR3 regions. First-round RT-PCR targeting the TCR CDR3 was performed with the HTBI primer set. TCRdb reprocessed the multiplex PCR reads with MiXCR, giving one entry per CDR3 protein. The sample yields about 600,000 distinct CDR3 sequences, 13% to 15% seen once. Material for sequencing was blood. The receptors originated from a woman in her fifties or sixties with Graves' ophthalmopathy.

This clonotype was found many times. The chain employs TRBV11-2 and TRBJ1-1; D gene uncertain. The V end lost 5 bases, the J end lost 1 base, and 8 bases lay between the germline ends. The germline V gene has CDR1 SGHAT and CDR2 FQNNGV. This CDR3 region has 13 residues. In DNA form, the CDR3 reads TGTGCCAGCAGCGCCGGTGGGAACACTGAAGCTTTCTTT. This gives the protein CASSAGGNTEAFF. Using reference TRBV11-2 and TRBJ1-1 for the parts outside the CDR3, the full variable domain is EAGVAQSPRYKIIEKRQSVAFWCNPISGHATLYWYQQILGQGPKLLIQFQNNGVVDDSQLPKDRFSAERLKGVDSTLKIQPAKLEDSAVYLCASSAGGNTEAFFGQGTRLTVV.

This clonotype has only a few counts. The chain is built from TRBV12-3 or TRBV12-4 and TRBJ2-1; a weak D match, TRBD2 (6 bases). The V end was cut by 6 bases, the J end by 9 bases, with 21 bases between. The CDR3 totals 15 residues. The CDR3 nucleotides read TGTGCCAGCAGACCCGGGACTGAACTTATCGGTGAGCAGTTCTTC. As protein: CASRPGTELIGEQFF.

The table lists this clonotype with many counts. The gene calls are TRBV18 and TRBJ2-1; TRBD2 aligns across 12 bases. The CDR3 extends over 16 amino acids. Germline V gives CDR1 KGHSH, CDR2 LQKENI. J lost 9 bases, V lost 1 base, and 7 bases had no gene match. CDR3 region: CASSPRLAGAVLEQFF. In nucleotides, the CDR3 is TGTGCCAGCTCACCACGACTAGCGGGAGCAGTTCTTGAGCAGTTCTTC.

V is TRBV7-6 and J is TRBJ2-3, with TRBD2 identical over 14 bases. This CDR3 has 17 residues. Germline V gives CDR1 SGHVS, CDR2 FNYEAQ. V lost 3 bases to trimming and J lost 2 bases; unmatched junction nucleotides: 4. The CDR3 protein is CASSLGLAGDDTDTQYF. The CDR3, as DNA: TGTGCCAGCAGCTTGGGACTAGCGGGAGATGACACAGATACGCAGTATTTT.

The chain employs TRBV27 and TRBJ2-2; 8 bases match TRBD1. The CDR3 covers 19 residues. Germline assignment: CDR1 MNHEY and CDR2 SMNVEV (reference sequence). With V trimmed by 2 bases and J by 0 bases, 11 bases remained unmatched. DNA of the CDR3: TGTGCCAGCAGTTTAGTTATAATTCCGGGACAGGCGAACACCGGGGAGCTGTTTTTT. Translation gives CASSLVIIPGQANTGELFF.

This clonotype has ten or more counts. The rearrangement uses TRBV24-1 and TRBJ2-7; D perhaps matches TRBD2 (6 bases). The CDR3 extends over 11 amino acids. Germline V gives CDR1 KGHDR, CDR2 SFDVKD. With 5 bases removed from V and 7 bases from J, the gap between germline ends came to 8 bases. The CDR3 here is CATSAGDEQYF. The CDR3 DNA reads as TGTGCCACCAGTGCGGGGGATGAGCAGTACTTC.

Many counts were recorded for this clonotype. The chain uses TRBV12-3 or TRBV12-4 and TRBJ2-3; a weak D match, TRBD1 (5 bases). The CDR3 totals 12 residues. The V and J ends lost 5 bases and 8 bases respectively, with 11 bases between them. The CDR3 DNA is TGTGCCAGCAGTCCCCAGGGTGGTACGCAGTATTTT. Translation: CASSPQGGTQYF.

The DNA for the CDR3 is TGTGCCAGCAGTTTTGGGGACAGAAACTATGGCTACACCTTC. It translates to CASSFGDRNYGYTF. This chain joins TRBV12-3 or TRBV12-4 and TRBJ1-2; 7 bases match TRBD1. The CDR3 is 14 residues long. The trim removed 3 bases at V and 2 bases at J, leaving 3 bases unmatched.

This clonotype was counted at least ten times. The chain links TRBV11-2 to TRBJ2-7, with 8 bases matching TRBD2. The trim removed 2 bases at V and 5 bases at J, leaving 5 bases unmatched. CDR1 is SGHAT, CDR2 FQNNGV, per germline. This CDR3 region has 14 residues. Here the CDR3 DNA reads TGTGCCAGCAGCTTACGCGGGAGGATTAACGAGCAGTACTTC. Amino acid sequence: CASSLRGRINEQYF. Combining the CDR3 with reference TRBV11-2 and TRBJ2-7 gives the whole variable domain EAGVAQSPRYKIIEKRQSVAFWCNPISGHATLYWYQQILGQGPKLLIQFQNNGVVDDSQLPKDRFSAERLKGVDSTLKIQPAKLEDSAVYLCASSLRGRINEQYFGPGTRLTVT.

In its sample, this clonotype was seen many times. The CDR3 nucleotides are TGTGCCAGCAGCTTAAGGCGGGACGCCGGGGAGCTGTTTTTT. Amino acid sequence: CASSLRRDAGELFF. The rearrangement links TRBV7-3 to TRBJ2-2, with a possible D match to TRBD2 (6 bases). CDR1 and CDR2 from the germline V gene are SGHTA and FQGTGA. The V and J ends lost 1 base and 6 bases respectively, with 9 bases between them. This CDR3 comprises 14 residues.

The V call is TRBV28, the J call TRBJ2-3; 14 bases are a match to TRBD2. CDR3 size: 17 residues. Per germline, CDR1 MDHEN and CDR2 SYDVKM. Trimming at V came to 9 bases and at J to 1 base, leaving 9 bases not matched to a gene. The CDR3 DNA is TGTGCCAGTTTGACTAGCGGGAGGGCCATAGGCACAGATACGCAGTATTTT. Protein sequence: CASLTSGRAIGTDTQYF. Full variable domain (rest looked up from reference TRBV28 and TRBJ2-3): DVKVTQSSRYLVKRTGEKVFLECVQDMDHENMFWYRQDPGLGLRLIYFSYDVKMKEKGDIPEGYSVSREKKERFSLILESASTNQTSMYLCASLTSGRAIGTDTQYFGPGTRLTVL.

The sample holds a few counts of this clonotype. This chain links TRBV10-3 with TRBJ1-5, with 9 nucleotides matching TRBD1. The V gene's germline CDR1 is ENHRY and CDR2 SYGVKD. J gave up 2 bases and V 2 bases, and 4 bases lay outside the gene matches. The CDR3 sequence is 16 residues long. For the CDR3, the DNA is TGTGCCATCAGTGAGGAGGACAGGGGCCGCAATCAGCCCCAGCATTTT. It specifies CAISEEDRGRNQPQHF.

Points on this clonotype: One base away lies a much larger clone, so this may be a sequencing read error. The genes are TRBV9 and TRBJ2-1; TRBD2 matches 8 bases. In germline, CDR1 is SGDLS, CDR2 YYNGEE. Unmatched junction bases numbered 7, after V lost 4 bases and J lost 7 bases. CDR3 length: 14 amino acids. The CDR3 is CASSLGGAVNEQFF. CDR3 coding DNA: TGTGCCAGCAGCCTCGGGGGGGCCGTGAATGAGCAGTTCTTC.

This clonotype was picked up many times. The J gene is TRBJ1-6, the V gene TRBV27; the D gene is possibly TRBD1 (5 bases). CDR1 MNHEY and CDR2 SMNVEV come from the germline V gene (reference sequence). The CDR3 covers 13 residues. Trimming stripped 3 bases from V and 7 bases from J, with 7 bases between. The DNA of the CDR3 is TGTGCCAGCAGTTTTGGGGGGAATTCACCCCTCCACTTT. Its translation is CASSFGGNSPLHF.

In this sample, this clonotype turned up many times. The V call is TRBV20-1, the J call TRBJ2-1, with TRBD2 matching 10 bases. The CDR3 has 15 residues. J was trimmed by 3 bases and V by 4 bases; bases with no gene match: 6. CDR1 and CDR2 from the germline V gene are DFQATT and SNEGSKA (reference sequence). In nucleotides, the CDR3 is TGCAGTGCTACCCTGCTAGCGGGGGACTACAATGAGCAGTTCTTC. This codes for CSATLLAGDYNEQFF.

The genes are TRBV4-3 and TRBJ2-5; D gene uncertain. There are 13 residues in the CDR3. Per germline, CDR1 LGHNA and CDR2 YSLEER. Trimming removed 3 bases at V and 2 bases at J, with 7 bases between. CDR3 in DNA: TGCGCCAGCAGCCAGGTGGGGCAAGAGACCCAGTACTTC. Its translation is CASSQVGQETQYF.

The J gene is TRBJ1-1, the V gene TRBV25-1, with D unclear. V was pared by 5 bases and J by 0 bases, with 10 bases between. Germline V CDR1 and CDR2: MGHDK, SYGVNS. The CDR3 is 14 amino acids. The CDR3 coding sequence is TGTGCCAGCAGTCCCTTCACAATGAACACTGAAGCTTTCTTT. Translated: CASSPFTMNTEAFF. The full variable domain, its missing parts supplied by reference TRBV25-1 and TRBJ1-1, is EADIYQTPRYLVIGTGKKITLECSQTMGHDKMYWYQQDPGMELHLIHYSYGVNSTEKGDLSSESTVSRIRTEHFPLTLESARPSHTSQYLCASSPFTMNTEAFFGQGTRLTVV.

This clonotype appeared a few times. The CDR3 spells CASSFQGATAGYGYTF. For the CDR3, the DNA is TGTGCCAGCAGTTTTCAGGGGGCGACGGCTGGGTATGGCTACACCTTC. The rearrangement links TRBV28 to TRBJ1-2; 8 bases line up with TRBD1. CDR3 length: 16 residues. The V gene end was trimmed by 3 bases and the J gene end by 5 bases; junction bases not matched to a gene: 11. Germline loops: CDR1 MDHEN, CDR2 SYDVKM.

This clonotype was seen a handful of times. The J gene is TRBJ2-7, the V gene TRBV15; D assignment may be TRBD1 or TRBD2 (5 bases each). V was shortened by 0 bases and J by 0 bases, with 9 bases between the two germline ends. The CDR3 has 15 amino acids. Germline assignment: CDR1 LNHNV and CDR2 YYDKDF (reference sequence). Here the CDR3 DNA reads TGTGCCACCAGCAGAGATTGGGGGTCCTCCTACGAGCAGTACTTC. Translating gives CATSRDWGSSYEQYF.

The chain links TRBV3-1 to TRBJ2-5, with TRBD2 matching over 15 bases. V shed 6 bases and J 13 bases; nucleotides not matched to a gene: 18. This CDR3 contains 17 residues. Germline V gene sequence: CDR1 LGHDT, CDR2 YNNKEL (reference sequence). This CDR3 reads CASSKGLAGGYPSAGYF. The CDR3 nucleotides read TGTGCCAGCAGTAAAGGACTAGCGGGAGGGTACCCCTCCGCGGGGTACTTC.

The chain uses TRBV5-4 and TRBJ1-1; the D is unclear. The CDR3 extends over 15 amino acids. Trimming removed 4 bases at V and 7 bases at J, with 20 bases between. Germline V gene data show CDR1 as SGHNT and CDR2 as YYREEE (reference sequence). The CDR3: CASSHILRDTLEAFF. In nucleotides, the CDR3 is TGTGCCAGCAGCCACATACTGAGGGATACCCTTGAAGCTTTCTTT.

The CDR3 DNA reads as TGTGCCACCAGTGAAACAGGAGGTGGAAACTATGGCTACACCTTC. Its protein is CATSETGGGNYGYTF. This chain joins TRBV24-1 and TRBJ1-2, with D perhaps matching TRBD1 (5 bases). The CDR3 length is 15 residues. The V and J ends lost 4 bases and 2 bases respectively, with 13 bases between them. Germline V CDR1 and CDR2: KGHDR, SFDVKD.

Comment on this clonotype: A much bigger clone sits one base away, suggesting this may be a read error. The gene calls are TRBV9 and TRBJ2-7, with D possibly being TRBD2 (5 bases). There are 15 residues in the CDR3. Germline CDR1 and CDR2: SGDLS and YYNGEE. Trimming removed 0 bases from V and 3 bases from J, with 13 bases in between. The CDR3 sequence: CASSVGPAVHYEQYF. The CDR3, as DNA: TGTGCCAGCAGCGTAGGCCCAGCGGTACACTACGAGCAGTACTTC.

Many counts were recorded for this clonotype. This chain links TRBV5-1 with TRBJ2-7, with D tentatively TRBD1 (7 bases). V shed 2 bases and J shed 3 bases, with 9 bases lying between them. The CDR3 has 13 residues. Per the germline V gene, CDR1 is SGHRS and CDR2 is YFSETQ. Written as DNA, the CDR3 is TGCGCCAGCAGCTTCCAGGGGGGCTACGAGCAGTACTTC. It yields the protein CASSFQGGYEQYF.

This clonotype turned up a few times. The chain has TRBV29-1 and TRBJ1-5, with 8 bases identical to TRBD1. The V gene's germline CDR1 is SQVTM and CDR2 ANQGSEA. V was pared by 4 bases and J by 6 bases, with 5 bases of the junction left unmatched. The CDR3 has 13 amino acids. CDR3 in amino acids: CSVVDRGGQPQHF. The DNA of the CDR3 is TGCAGCGTTGTAGACAGGGGAGGTCAGCCCCAGCATTTT.